This is a list of T cell receptor beta chains from one sample in a study of T cells in Graves' hyperthyroidism and ophthalmopathy. TCRdb re-called the multiplex PCR reads through MiXCR, storing one row per CDR3 protein. The sample lists under 300,000 distinct CDR3 sequences; roughly an eighth were seen once. Sequencing input: blood. The receptor source for this set is a woman between 35 and 50 years old with Graves' hyperthyroidism. Both conserved end residues are part of each CDR3. D genes are given only for firm matches. Not every row has a clone size; where given, it reads once, few, many or a size class.

>TRBJ1-2|many|TRBV30|TRBD1
CAWATAGTGVNYGYTF
TGTGCCTGGGCTACAGCCGGGACAGGGGTTAACTATGGCTACACCTTC
>TRBJ2-7|many|TRBV5-1|-
CASSPRTAPYEQYF
TGCGCCAGCAGCCCCAGGACGGCGCCCTACGAGCAGTACTTC
>TRBJ2-2|many|TRBV12-5|TRBD2
CASVAGPNTGELFF
TGTGCTAGTGTAGCGGGACCGAACACCGGGGAGCTGTTTTTT
>TRBJ1-6|many|TRBV12-3/TRBV12-4|TRBD1
CASSANRGRNSPLHF
TGTGCCAGCAGTGCTAACAGGGGGCGAAATTCACCCCTCCACTTT
>TRBJ2-1|few|TRBV7-9|TRBD1
CASSPNRGVSYNEQFF
TGTGCCAGCAGCCCGAACAGGGGAGTATCCTACAATGAGCAGTTCTTC
>TRBJ2-2|-|TRBV7-2|-
CASSRPNTGELFF
TGTGCCAGCAGCCGACCCAACACCGGGGAGCTGTTTTTT
>TRBJ2-2|many|TRBV3-1|TRBD2
CATTSGVTGELFF
TGTGCCACCACTAGCGGGGTGACCGGGGAGCTGTTTTTT
>TRBJ2-5|many|TRBV11-3|-
CASSRRQGGQETQYF
TGTGCCAGCAGCCGCCGACAAGGGGGGCAAGAGACCCAGTACTTC
>TRBJ2-7|-|TRBV6-2/TRBV6-3|-
CASSYSGSYLSYEQYF
TGTGCCAGCAGTTACTCCGGGAGTTACCTCTCCTACGAGCAGTACTTC
>TRBJ2-7|many|TRBV19|-
CASSISGSGGYEQYF
TGTGCCAGTAGTATAAGCGGATCCGGAGGGTACGAGCAGTACTTC
>TRBJ1-2|many|TRBV11-3|-
CASSLDRSLYGYTF
TGTGCCAGCAGCTTAGATCGATCCCTATATGGCTACACCTTC
>TRBJ1-2|-|TRBV19|-
CANPGRGYGYTF
TGTGCCAACCCGGGACGAGGCTATGGCTACACCTTC
>TRBJ1-3|-|TRBV28|-
CASSPRGQGRSGNTIYF
TGTGCCAGCAGCCCCCGCGGGCAGGGTCGGTCTGGAAACACCATATATTTT
>TRBJ1-1|many|TRBV6-5|-
CASSYEGIGTEAFF
TGTGCCAGCAGTTACGAGGGGATAGGCACTGAAGCTTTCTTT
>TRBJ2-1|many|TRBV29-1|-
CSVEDRTAEREQFF
TGCAGCGTTGAAGATCGGACAGCGGAGAGGGAGCAGTTCTTC
>TRBJ1-5|-|TRBV18|-
CASSPRRFSQPQHF
TGTGCCAGCTCACCTAGGCGGTTTAGTCAGCCCCAGCATTTT
>TRBJ2-2|many|TRBV10-1|TRBD2
CASSEGLAGVPGELFF
TGCGCCAGCAGTGAGGGACTAGCGGGAGTACCCGGGGAGCTGTTTTTT
>TRBJ2-7|few|TRBV6-5|TRBD2
CASSYPGRAGEQYF
TGTGCCAGCAGTTACCCCGGGAGGGCAGGCGAGCAGTACTTC
>TRBJ1-1|many|TRBV4-1|-
CASSQASVPEAFF
TGCGCCAGCAGCCAAGCGAGTGTACCTGAAGCTTTCTTT
>TRBJ1-1|many|TRBV6-5|-
CASSYSLQDSEAFF
TGTGCCAGCAGTTACTCACTCCAGGACAGTGAAGCTTTCTTT
>TRBJ1-5|few|TRBV19|-
CASSIVFFGGWGVPQHF
TGTGCCAGTAGTATAGTTTTCTTTGGCGGGTGGGGTGTGCCCCAGCATTTT
>TRBJ2-7|many|TRBV11-2|TRBD2
CASSLVGGGTTNYEQYF
TGTGCCAGCAGCTTAGTTGGGGGGGGGACTACTAACTACGAGCAGTACTTC
>TRBJ1-2|many|TRBV2|-
CASSEGVSNYGYTF
TGTGCCAGCAGTGAGGGGGTTTCTAACTATGGCTACACCTTC
>TRBJ2-5|many|TRBV20-1|TRBD2
CSARPRLAGPLQETQYF
TGCAGTGCTAGGCCCCGGCTAGCGGGGCCCCTACAAGAGACCCAGTACTTC
>TRBJ1-1|many|TRBV27|-
CASRSPTGSKGVNTEAFF
TGTGCCAGCAGATCCCCTACAGGGTCAAAGGGGGTGAACACTGAAGCTTTCTTT
>TRBJ1-1|many|TRBV18|-
CASSPTGPLGTEAFF
TGTGCCAGCTCACCTACGGGACCCTTAGGCACTGAAGCTTTCTTT
>TRBJ1-1|many|TRBV5-1|TRBD1
CASSLEGQDTEAFF
TGCGCCAGCAGCTTGGAAGGACAGGACACTGAAGCTTTCTTT
>TRBJ2-3|many|TRBV20-1|TRBD2
CSAHRASGSTDTQYF
TGCAGTGCCCACCGAGCTAGCGGGAGCACAGATACGCAGTATTTT
>TRBJ2-1|-|TRBV2|-
CASMEGGGAYNEQFF
TGTGCCAGCATGGAGGGAGGCGGGGCCTACAATGAGCAGTTCTTC
>TRBJ2-7|many|TRBV6-1|TRBD2
CASSEFKREIVHEQYF
TGTGCCAGCAGTGAATTTAAGCGGGAGATCGTCCACGAGCAGTACTTC
>TRBJ1-2|-|TRBV9|TRBD1
CASSALTGGDGYTF
TGTGCCAGCAGCGCACTGACAGGGGGCGATGGCTACACCTTC
>TRBJ1-1|many|TRBV7-9|-
CASSPLTENTEAFF
TGTGCCAGCAGCCCCTTAACAGAAAACACTGAAGCTTTCTTT
>TRBJ1-2|many|TRBV28|TRBD1
CASSSTGRNYGYTF
TGTGCCAGCAGTTCGACAGGGCGTAACTATGGCTACACCTTC
>TRBJ1-5|many|TRBV2|-
CASRDGQDQPQHF
TGTGCCAGCAGAGACGGACAAGATCAGCCCCAGCATTTT
>TRBJ2-5|many|TRBV4-1|-
CASSPGEAKETQYF
TGCGCCAGCAGCCCCGGGGAAGCTAAAGAGACCCAGTACTTC
>TRBJ1-2|many|TRBV7-9|-
CASSYSGVGGYTF
TGTGCCAGCAGCTATAGCGGGGTGGGAGGCTACACCTTC
>TRBJ2-7|many|TRBV11-1|-
CASKGGFSPYEQYF
TGTGCCAGCAAAGGGGGTTTCTCTCCCTACGAGCAGTACTTC
>TRBJ1-2|few|TRBV29-1|-
CSARSIAYGYTF
TGCAGCGCCAGAAGCATTGCCTATGGCTACACCTTC
>TRBJ2-7|few|TRBV9|-
CASSVSGSYEQYF
TGTGCCAGCAGCGTGTCAGGAAGCTACGAGCAGTACTTC
>TRBJ2-5|-|TRBV6-5|TRBD2
CASSYLAGETQYF
TGTGCCAGCAGTTACCTAGCGGGAGAGACCCAGTACTTC
>TRBJ2-3|many|TRBV12-3/TRBV12-4|-
CASRRAGTDTQYF
TGTGCCAGCAGGCGGGCCGGTACGGATACGCAGTATTTT
>TRBJ1-5|many|TRBV5-1|-
CASSLGGGGFNQPQHF
TGCGCCAGCAGCTTGGGGGGCGGAGGATTTAATCAGCCCCAGCATTTT
>TRBJ2-3|-|TRBV29-1|TRBD2
CSVIAGVLTDTQYF
TGCAGCGTGATAGCGGGAGTGCTCACAGATACGCAGTATTTT
>TRBJ2-1|many|TRBV2|TRBD1
CASSEMGQGYNEQFF
TGTGCCAGCAGTGAAATGGGACAGGGATACAATGAGCAGTTCTTC
>TRBJ1-6|many|TRBV30|-
CAWSGGAYNSPLHF
TGTGCCTGGAGTGGCGGAGCCTATAATTCACCCCTCCACTTT
>TRBJ1-3|-|TRBV3-1|-
CASSQAGGLSGNIIYF
TGTGCCAGCAGCCAAGCTGGGGGCCTCTCTGGAAACATCATATATTTT
>TRBJ2-1|many|TRBV2|-
CASSVAPGTFNEQFF
TGTGCCAGCAGTGTGGCCCCCGGGACGTTCAATGAGCAGTTCTTC
>TRBJ2-5|-|TRBV2|-
CASSTEGTQYF
TGTGCCAGCAGTACAGAAGGGACCCAGTACTTC
>TRBJ2-7|-|TRBV6-1|-
CARADSTSYEQYF
TGTGCCCGGGCGGACTCGACCTCCTACGAGCAGTACTTC
>TRBJ2-1|few|TRBV29-1|TRBD2
CSVVRLAAYNEQFF
TGCAGCGTGGTTCGCCTAGCGGCATACAATGAGCAGTTCTTC
>TRBJ2-7|few|TRBV3-1|TRBD1
CASSPSTGSDEQYF
TGTGCCAGCAGCCCGTCGACAGGGTCGGACGAGCAGTACTTC
>TRBJ2-1|many|TRBV11-2|-
CASSLGLIATYNEQFF
TGTGCCAGCAGCTTAGGCCTGATAGCCACGTACAATGAGCAGTTCTTC
>TRBJ2-2|many|TRBV3-1|TRBD2
CASSQLAGTGELFF
TGTGCCAGCAGCCAGCTAGCGGGAACCGGGGAGCTGTTTTTT
>TRBJ2-3|many|TRBV11-3|TRBD2
CASSLRLAGDTQYF
TGTGCCAGCAGCTTAAGACTAGCGGGAGATACGCAGTATTTT
>TRBJ1-1|many|TRBV19|-
CASVFLQGGSTEAFF
TGTGCCAGCGTTTTCCTCCAGGGCGGGAGCACTGAAGCTTTCTTT
>TRBJ2-4|few|TRBV7-2|TRBD2
CASSLRRREYTQDIQYF
TGTGCCAGCAGCTTAAGACGGCGGGAGTATACCCAGGACATTCAGTACTTC